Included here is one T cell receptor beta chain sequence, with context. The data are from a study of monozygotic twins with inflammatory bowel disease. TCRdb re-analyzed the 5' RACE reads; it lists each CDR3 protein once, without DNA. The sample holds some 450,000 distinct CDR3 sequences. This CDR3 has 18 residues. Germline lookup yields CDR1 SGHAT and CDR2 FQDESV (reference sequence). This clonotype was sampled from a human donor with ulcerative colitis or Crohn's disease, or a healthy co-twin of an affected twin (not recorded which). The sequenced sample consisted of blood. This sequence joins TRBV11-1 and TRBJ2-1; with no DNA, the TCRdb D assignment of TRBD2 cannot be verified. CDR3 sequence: CASSFPAGASFSYNEQFF.